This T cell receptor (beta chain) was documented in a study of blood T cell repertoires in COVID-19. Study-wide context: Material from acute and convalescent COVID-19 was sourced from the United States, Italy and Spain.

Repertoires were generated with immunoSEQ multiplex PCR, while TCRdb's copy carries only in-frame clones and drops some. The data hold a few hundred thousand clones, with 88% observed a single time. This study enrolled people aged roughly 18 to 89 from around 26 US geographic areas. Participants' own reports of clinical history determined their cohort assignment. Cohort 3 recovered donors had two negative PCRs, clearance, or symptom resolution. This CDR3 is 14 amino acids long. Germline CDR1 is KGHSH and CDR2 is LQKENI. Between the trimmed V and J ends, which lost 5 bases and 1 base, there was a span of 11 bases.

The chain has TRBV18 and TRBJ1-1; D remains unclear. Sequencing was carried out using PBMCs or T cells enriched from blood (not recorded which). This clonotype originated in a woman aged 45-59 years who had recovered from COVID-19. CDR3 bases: TGTGCCAGCTCAGCGGGAGAAGGGAACACTGAAGCTTTCTTT. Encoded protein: CASSAGEGNTEAFF.